This record concerns one TCR beta chain sequence. The record originates from a study of blood T cell repertoires in COVID-19. Study-wide background: Samples taken during acute and convalescent COVID-19 were collected in the United States, Italy and Spain.

Per the study methods: Reference gene primer amplification yielded estimated nucleated cell counts. Clones were read by immunoSEQ multiplex PCR, and TCRdb kept only the in-frame ones, dropping some. The V and J calls and the clone size are those of that table, but D and trimming were determined from the DNA. The sample consists of roughly 70,000 clones, approximately 83% of them appearing once. Trimming removed 5 bases from V and 3 bases from J; junction bases left unmatched: 10. CDR1 MDHEN and CDR2 SYDVKM come from the germline V gene. The CDR3 is 17 amino acids. The sequence derives from a woman in her sixties with acute or convalescent COVID-19. Input material: peripheral blood. The chain recombines TRBV28 with TRBJ1-4, with TRBD1 matching over 9 bases. The DNA of the CDR3 is TGTGCCAGCAGTCCCACCGGACAGGGGAAATCTAATGAAAAACTGTTTTTT. Encoded protein: CASSPTGQGKSNEKLFF.